This TCR beta chain was retrieved from a study of blood T cell repertoires in COVID-19. This table comes from immunoSEQ multiplex PCR, and its TCRdb copy is limited to in-frame clones, with some not included. Seen here are roughly 99,000 clones, about nine tenths observed once, and the top ten hold over 1%. The germline V gene has CDR1 WSHSY and CDR2 SAAADI. The CDR3 runs to 12 residues. V lost 1 base and J 9 bases, leaving 10 bases between the germline ends. The rearrangement links TRBV10-2 to TRBJ2-7; weak D call: TRBD2 (5 bases). The clonotype comes from a woman aged 25 to 45 with acute or convalescent COVID-19. The material sequenced was peripheral blood. CDR3 DNA: TGCGCCAGCAGTGAGTTAACTAGTGCGCAGTACTTC. Protein: CASSELTSAQYF.